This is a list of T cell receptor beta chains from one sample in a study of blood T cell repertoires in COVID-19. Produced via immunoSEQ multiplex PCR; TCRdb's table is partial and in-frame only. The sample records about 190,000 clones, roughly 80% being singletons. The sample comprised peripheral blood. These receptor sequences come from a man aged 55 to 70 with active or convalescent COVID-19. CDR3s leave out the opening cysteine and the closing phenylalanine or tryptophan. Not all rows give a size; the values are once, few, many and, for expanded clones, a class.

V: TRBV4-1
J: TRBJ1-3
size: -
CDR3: ASSQGLPSGNTIY

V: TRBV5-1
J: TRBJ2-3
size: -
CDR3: ASSLGAPTTSTDTQY

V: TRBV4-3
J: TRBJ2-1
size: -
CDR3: ASSQEYPLSSYNEQF

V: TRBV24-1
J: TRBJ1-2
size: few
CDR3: ATSDFGYGYT

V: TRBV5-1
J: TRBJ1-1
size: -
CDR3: ASSLNPGVNTEAF

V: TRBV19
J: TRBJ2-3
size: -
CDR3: ASSLNPGGTDTQY

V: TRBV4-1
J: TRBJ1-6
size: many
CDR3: ASSRTGLNSPLH

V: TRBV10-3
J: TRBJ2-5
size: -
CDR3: AISSGRETQY

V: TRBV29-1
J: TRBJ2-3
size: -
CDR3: SVARTSGGPSRNTDTQY

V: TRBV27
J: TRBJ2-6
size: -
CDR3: ASSFTLAGISGANVLT

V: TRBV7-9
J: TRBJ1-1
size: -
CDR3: ASSLATGGTEAF

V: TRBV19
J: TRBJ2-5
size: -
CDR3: ASSIGQGKETQY

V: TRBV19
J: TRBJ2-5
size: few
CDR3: ASSQGLAAETQY

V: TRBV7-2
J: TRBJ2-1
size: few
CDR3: ASRSRPRSSDEQF

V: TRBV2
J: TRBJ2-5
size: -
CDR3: ASSRGQGGIKETQY

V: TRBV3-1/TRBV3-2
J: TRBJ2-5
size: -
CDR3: ASSRQGLRETQY

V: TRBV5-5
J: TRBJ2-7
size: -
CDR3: ASSLGELTYEQY

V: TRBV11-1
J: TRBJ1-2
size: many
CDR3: ASSLGGGGDGYT

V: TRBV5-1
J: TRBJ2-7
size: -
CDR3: ASSLAGSGSWEQY

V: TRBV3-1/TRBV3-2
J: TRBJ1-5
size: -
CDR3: ASSPDREGQPQH

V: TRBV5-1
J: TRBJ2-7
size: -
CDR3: ASSREGGTYEQY

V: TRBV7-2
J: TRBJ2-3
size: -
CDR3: ASSSYKGMGADTQY

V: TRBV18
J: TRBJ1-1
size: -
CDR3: ASSPGQGNTEAF

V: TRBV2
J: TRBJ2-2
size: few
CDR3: ASKAGPTGELF

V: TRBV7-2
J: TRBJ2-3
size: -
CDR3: ASSSYAPEDTQY

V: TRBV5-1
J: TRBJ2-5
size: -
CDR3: ASSLIRGQETQY

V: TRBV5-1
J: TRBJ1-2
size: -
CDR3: ASSLGLDRNYGYT

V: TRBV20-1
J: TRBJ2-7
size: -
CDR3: SASQRGAYEQY